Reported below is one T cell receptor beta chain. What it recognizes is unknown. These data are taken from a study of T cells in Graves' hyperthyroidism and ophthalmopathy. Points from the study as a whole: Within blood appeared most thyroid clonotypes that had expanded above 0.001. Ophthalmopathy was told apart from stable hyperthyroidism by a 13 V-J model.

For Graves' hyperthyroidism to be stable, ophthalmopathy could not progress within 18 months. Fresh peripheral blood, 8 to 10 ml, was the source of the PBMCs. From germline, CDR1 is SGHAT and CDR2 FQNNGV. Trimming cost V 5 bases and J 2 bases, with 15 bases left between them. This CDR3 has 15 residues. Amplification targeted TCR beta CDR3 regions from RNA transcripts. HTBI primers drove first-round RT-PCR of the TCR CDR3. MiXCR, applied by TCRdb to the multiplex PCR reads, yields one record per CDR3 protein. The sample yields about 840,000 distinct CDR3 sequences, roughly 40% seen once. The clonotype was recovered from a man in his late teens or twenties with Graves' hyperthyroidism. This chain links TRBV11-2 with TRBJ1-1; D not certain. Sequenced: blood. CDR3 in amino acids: CASSPTLSGNTEAFF. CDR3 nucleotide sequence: TGTGCCAGCAGCCCGACACTCTCTGGAAACACTGAAGCTTTCTTT. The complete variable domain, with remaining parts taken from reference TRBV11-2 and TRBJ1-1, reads EAGVAQSPRYKIIEKRQSVAFWCNPISGHATLYWYQQILGQGPKLLIQFQNNGVVDDSQLPKDRFSAERLKGVDSTLKIQPAKLEDSAVYLCASSPTLSGNTEAFFGQGTRLTVV.